The T cell receptor beta chain under discussion was sequenced for a study of blood T cell repertoires in COVID-19. CDR3 length: 16 amino acids. Germline V gives CDR1 SGHTA, CDR2 FQGNSA. After removal of 5 bases from V and 7 bases from J, the junction contained 14 bases not matched to a gene. TCRdb keeps only in-frame clones here, not all; method: immunoSEQ multiplex PCR. This table has approximately 74,000 clones, 80% to 90% appearing once. The chain combines TRBV7-2 with TRBJ2-1; 7 positions match TRBD2. The receptor's source is a woman aged 80 or over with active or convalescent COVID-19. The sample was peripheral blood. CDR3 in DNA: TGTGCCAGCAGCCTCCGTGGGCGGGAGTTTGTAAATGAGCAGTTCTTC. It specifies CASSLRGREFVNEQFF.